One sample yielded the 23 T cell receptor beta chains listed below, sequenced in a study of T cells after yellow fever vaccination. TCRdb ran MiXCR on the 5' RACE reads and lists one entry per CDR3 protein. Among hundreds of thousands of distinct CDR3 sequences listed, around a fifth were seen once. This specimen was PBMCs, taken less than 25 days after the first yellow fever vaccination. These receptors were collected from a man between 18 and 29 years old who received the YFV17D yellow fever vaccine.

This clonotype was seen more than once but under ten times. CDR3 nucleotides: TGTGCCAGCAGCGTAGATGGCGAACGGAGCAATCAGCCCCAGCATTTT. Translated, it gives CASSVDGERSNQPQHF. The chain couples TRBV9 to TRBJ1-5; D not resolved. Germline V gene sequence: CDR1 SGDLS, CDR2 YYNGEE. This CDR3 region has 16 residues. The germline V and J ends were trimmed by 0 bases and 1 base, with 11 bases remaining between them.

This clonotype was counted only a few times. The chain couples TRBV27 to TRBJ1-2; D is unresolved. Germline V gene lookup returns CDR1 MNHEY and CDR2 SMNVEV (reference sequence). This CDR3 region has 15 residues. Deletions cut 8 bases from V and 0 bases from J, with 16 bases between. The CDR3 protein is CASLRDANSNYGYTF. In nucleotides, the CDR3 is TGTGCCAGCCTCCGGGATGCCAACTCTAACTATGGCTACACCTTC.

V usage is TRBV19 and J usage is TRBJ1-5; maybe TRBD1 (5 bases). Per the germline V gene, CDR1 is LNHDA and CDR2 is SQIVND (reference sequence). V was cut by 6 bases and J by 2 bases, with 11 bases left in between. This CDR3 is built from 14 residues. CDR3 DNA: TGTGCCAGTAGGGGTCGGGGGGGCAATCAGCCCCAGCATTTT. As protein: CASRGRGGNQPQHF.

The rearrangement links TRBV11-2 to TRBJ2-3; no clear D. This CDR3 region has 16 residues. Trimming pared 1 base from V and 0 bases from J, leaving 11 bases between. Germline assignment: CDR1 SGHAT and CDR2 FQNNGV. The chain's CDR3 is CASSLGGAPSTDTQYF. Written as DNA, the CDR3 is TGTGCCAGCAGCTTAGGAGGAGCACCTAGCACAGATACGCAGTATTTT.

This chain joins TRBV6-5 and TRBJ1-6, with a weak D call TRBD1 (5 bases). CDR3 length equals 17 residues. V was trimmed by 0 bases and J by 6 bases, leaving 15 bases between them. Germline V gene sequence: CDR1 MNHEY, CDR2 SVGAGI. In DNA, the CDR3 is TGTGCCAGCAGTTACTCGCGCGTGCCGGGACCTAATTCACCCCTCCACTTT. This sequence encodes CASSYSRVPGPNSPLHF.

In its sample, this clonotype was seen a few times. This sequence joins TRBV30 and TRBJ2-7; D is ambiguous. The CDR3 consists of 11 residues. The V end was cut by 5 bases, the J end by 4 bases, with 9 bases between. Per the germline V gene, CDR1 is GTSNPN and CDR2 is SVGIG (reference sequence). This CDR3 reads CAWASTYEQYF. DNA for the CDR3: TGTGCCTGGGCCTCGACTTACGAGCAGTACTTC.

V is TRBV5-5 and J is TRBJ1-6; the D gene is possibly TRBD1 (5 bases). Between the trimmed V and J ends, which lost 3 bases and 5 bases, there was a span of 21 bases. CDR1 is SGHKS and CDR2 is YYEKEE in the germline V gene (reference sequence). The CDR3 sequence is 18 residues long. Here the CDR3 DNA reads TGTGCCAGCAGCTCCCCGGGTAGCCAGGGTATTAATAATTCACCCCTCCACTTT. Protein: CASSSPGSQGINNSPLHF.

V usage is TRBV5-1 and J usage is TRBJ1-2; D is undetermined. With 7 bases removed from V and 0 bases from J, the gap between germline ends came to 10 bases. CDR1 and CDR2 (germline): SGHRS, YFSETQ. The CDR3 has 13 amino acids. The CDR3 DNA sequence: TGCGCCAGCGGAATAGAGTCTAACTATGGCTACACCTTC. It codes for CASGIESNYGYTF.

This clonotype was counted at least ten times. This sequence joins TRBV20-1 and TRBJ1-1; weak D call: TRBD1 (5 bases). The CDR3 contains 14 residues. Germline V gives CDR1 DFQATT, CDR2 SNEGSKA (reference sequence). V was trimmed by 6 bases and J by 0 bases, leaving 14 bases between them. CDR3 in amino acids: CSAPREGMNTEAFF. CDR3 DNA sequence: TGCAGTGCACCCCGGGAGGGGATGAACACTGAAGCTTTCTTT.

This clonotype was seen ten or more times. The rearrangement joins TRBV10-3 to TRBJ2-7, with D uncertain. Germline V gene lookup returns CDR1 ENHRY and CDR2 SYGVKD. V lost 4 bases to trimming and J lost 4 bases, with 8 bases between them. The CDR3 length is 12 residues. The chain's CDR3 is CAISGYGYEQYF. CDR3 in DNA: TGTGCCATCAGTGGGTATGGGTACGAGCAGTACTTC.

This clonotype was detected a few times. This chain links TRBV4-1 with TRBJ1-1; D gene uncertain. Trimming took 5 bases from V and 2 from J, leaving 12 bases between them. This CDR3 has 14 residues. Germline CDR1 reads MGHRA; CDR2 reads YSYEKL. Here the CDR3 reads CASSSPGANTEAFF. The DNA for the CDR3 is TGCGCCAGCAGCTCCCCCGGCGCCAACACTGAAGCTTTCTTT.

The V and J genes are TRBV20-1 and TRBJ2-7; D perhaps matches TRBD1 (6 bases). Germline assignment: CDR1 DFQATT and CDR2 SNEGSKA (reference sequence). Trimming shortened V by 2 bases and J by 1 base, and 9 bases separated the two germline ends. This CDR3 has 13 amino acids. The CDR3 here is CSARFGQSYEQYF. The DNA for the CDR3 is TGCAGTGCTAGATTCGGACAGTCCTACGAGCAGTACTTC.

The genes are TRBV6-5 and TRBJ1-6, with D possibly TRBD1 on 5 matching bases. Between the trimmed V and J ends, which lost 2 bases and 5 bases, there was a span of 16 bases. Looked up from germline, CDR1 is MNHEY and CDR2 is SVGAGI. The CDR3 is made up of 17 amino acids. The CDR3 is CASSYNSGLPNNSPLHF. CDR3 DNA sequence: TGTGCCAGCAGTTACAACTCGGGACTCCCTAATAATTCACCCCTCCACTTT.

The chain has TRBV2 and TRBJ2-3; TRBD2 aligns across 8 bases. V shed 6 bases, J shed 8 bases, and the junction held 13 bases outside the gene matches. Germline V CDR1 and CDR2: SNHLY, FYNNEI. There are 15 residues in the CDR3. The DNA of the CDR3 is TGTGCCAGCAGCCGGGAGGGACCGCGCGTCGGTACGCAGTATTTT. Protein sequence: CASSREGPRVGTQYF. The entire variable domain, with the rest obtained from reference TRBV2 and TRBJ2-3, is as follows: EPEVTQTPSHQVTQMGQEVILRCVPISNHLYFYWYRQILGQKVEFLVSFYNNEISEKSEIFDDQFSVERPDGSNFTLKIRSTKLEDSAMYFCASSREGPRVGTQYFGPGTRLTVL.

J is TRBJ1-2 and V is TRBV7-2; TRBD1 is a possible D gene (6 bases). The germline V gene has CDR1 SGHTA and CDR2 FQGNSA. The CDR3 is made up of 15 amino acids. V lost 4 bases and J lost 1, with 13 bases in between. The CDR3 spells CASSSQTGLNYGYTF. CDR3 sequence (DNA): TGTGCCAGCAGCTCGCAGACAGGCCTTAACTATGGCTACACCTTC.

V is TRBV29-1 and J is TRBJ1-1, with D uncertain. The CDR3 is 13 residues long. The germline gives CDR1 SQVTM, CDR2 ANQGSEA. Trimming took 3 bases from V and 2 from J, leaving 10 bases between them. CDR3 amino acids: CSVDGQVNTEAFF. CDR3 sequence (DNA): TGCAGCGTTGATGGGCAGGTAAACACTGAAGCTTTCTTT.

The chain recombines TRBV29-1 with TRBJ2-1; D is unresolved. V was shortened by 8 bases and J by 9 bases, with 8 bases between the two germline ends. The germline CDR1 and CDR2 sequences are SQVTM and ANQGSEA. CDR3 length equals 9 residues. This CDR3 is CSLPGEQFF. CDR3 nucleotide sequence: TGCAGCCTCCCCGGTGAGCAGTTCTTC.

The chain uses TRBV20-1 and TRBJ2-4; the D is unclear. Germline V gene data show CDR1 as DFQATT and CDR2 as SNEGSKA (reference sequence). V lost 3 bases to trimming and J lost 6 bases, with 12 bases between them. CDR3 length: 13 residues. CDR3 DNA sequence: TGCAGTGCTAGTCCTCCAACCCTAAACATTCAGTACTTC. This gives the protein CSASPPTLNIQYF.

CDR3 DNA: TGCGCCAGCAGCCAAGCTGACAGGGGTAACACTGAAGCTTTCTTT. Protein: CASSQADRGNTEAFF. The chain combines TRBV4-1 with TRBJ1-1; TRBD1 matches at 8 bases. V trimming: 1 base; J trimming: 2 bases; junction bases outside the gene matches: 3. The germline V gene encodes CDR1 MGHRA and CDR2 YSYEKL. The CDR3 is 15 amino acids.

The sample holds many counts of this clonotype. The CDR3 region is CASSFGAYNEQFF. Here the CDR3 DNA reads TGTGCCAGCAGTTTTGGAGCTTACAATGAGCAGTTCTTC. The rearrangement joins TRBV12-3 or TRBV12-4 to TRBJ2-1; no firm D call. V lost 3 bases and J 4 bases, leaving 7 bases between the germline ends. The CDR3 is made up of 13 amino acids.

Only a few counts were recorded for this clonotype. The V call is TRBV2, the J call TRBJ1-6; no firm D call. CDR3 length equals 14 residues. Germline-derived CDR1 and CDR2 are SNHLY and FYNNEI. The V and J ends lost 5 bases and 5 bases respectively, with 10 bases between them. Here the CDR3 reads CASSFSRNNSPLHF. The CDR3 DNA follows: TGTGCCAGCAGTTTTAGTAGAAATAATTCACCCCTCCACTTT.

This clonotype has just a few counts. J is TRBJ2-5 and V is TRBV3-1; TRBD1 matches at 10 bases. V lost 4 bases and J lost 2; bases outside the gene matches: 4. This CDR3 spans 15 amino acids. Germline V CDR1 and CDR2: LGHDT, YNNKEL (reference sequence). The CDR3 bases are TGTGCCAGCAGCCCCAGGACAGGGGGACAAGAGACCCAGTACTTC. Translating it yields CASSPRTGGQETQYF.

This clonotype was seen more than once but under ten times. This chain joins TRBV7-2 and TRBJ2-2, with a weak D call TRBD1 (5 bases). V was shortened by 3 bases and J by 7 bases, with 6 bases between the two germline ends. The CDR3 runs to 12 residues. Looked up from germline, CDR1 is SGHTA and CDR2 is FQGNSA. The CDR3 coding sequence is TGTGCCAGCAGCTTTCAGGGCGGGGAGCTGTTTTTT. Amino acids: CASSFQGGELFF.